Presented here are 18 T cell receptor beta chains from one specimen sequenced in a study of blood T cell repertoires in COVID-19. Clones were read by immunoSEQ multiplex PCR, and TCRdb kept only the in-frame ones, dropping some. Among approximately 71,000 clones listed, roughly 80% were seen once. The specimen was peripheral blood. The receptors were gathered from a human donor in a cohort sampled during active COVID-19.

The chain recombines TRBV3-1 (or the pseudogene TRBV3-2) with TRBJ2-1; TRBD2 agrees at 10 bases. The germline V gene has CDR1 LGHDT and CDR2 YNNKEL (reference sequence). J gave up 7 bases and V 1 base, and 1 base lay outside the gene matches. CDR3 length equals 14 residues. The CDR3 spells CASSQGTSGNEQFF. CDR3 nucleotides: TGTGCCAGCAGCCAAGGGACTAGCGGAAATGAGCAGTTCTTC.

The chain links TRBV7-2 to TRBJ2-7; TRBD2 agrees at 7 bases. With 5 bases clipped from V and 1 base from J, the junction kept 5 bases outside the gene matches. The CDR3 consists of 14 residues. The germline gives CDR1 SGHTA, CDR2 FQGNSA. The DNA for the CDR3 is TGTGCCAGCAGCCTACAGCGGGAATCCTACGAGCAGTACTTC. Translated: CASSLQRESYEQYF. The full variable domain, its missing parts supplied by reference TRBV7-2 and TRBJ2-7, is GAGVSQSPSNKVTEKGKDVELRCDPISGHTALYWYRQSLGQGLEFLIYFQGNSAPDKSGLPSDRFSAERTGGSVSTLTIQRTQQEDSAVYLCASSLQRESYEQYFGPGTRLTVT.

The chain recombines TRBV6-2 or TRBV6-3 with TRBJ2-3; a weak D match, TRBD2 (6 bases). V was cut by 6 bases and J by 1 base, with 20 bases left in between. CDR3 length: 17 residues. Germline V gene data show CDR1 as MNHEY and CDR2 as SVGEGT. CDR3 DNA: TGTGCCAGCAGCCCACGGGGTCCGCGGGGAGGCACAGATACGCAGTATTTT. As protein: CASSPRGPRGGTDTQYF.

This sequence joins TRBV11-2 and TRBJ2-7; TRBD1 matches 8 bases. CDR1 is SGHAT, CDR2 FQNNGV, per germline. This CDR3 region has 15 residues. Trimming removed 4 bases from V and 13 bases from J; junction bases left unmatched: 18. The CDR3 reads CASSSTGGWGRLRYF. The CDR3 coding sequence is TGTGCCAGCAGCTCTACAGGGGGTTGGGGTCGGTTGCGATACTTC.

The chain has TRBV5-1 and TRBJ1-1; D gene ambiguous. Germline values: CDR1 SGHRS, CDR2 YFSETQ. V was trimmed by 0 bases and J by 1 base, leaving 7 bases between them. The length of the CDR3 is 14 residues. The CDR3 nucleotides read TGCGCCAGCAGCTTGGCTTCCGGGAACACTGAAGCTTTCTTT. Its translation: CASSLASGNTEAFF.

The chain carries TRBV9 and TRBJ2-3; 14 bases fit TRBD2. The ends lost 2 bases at V and 4 bases at J; junction bases unmatched: 3. Germline CDR1 is SGDLS and CDR2 is YYNGEE. This CDR3 region has 16 residues. The CDR3 protein is CASSVTSGRAPDTQYF. The CDR3 coding sequence is TGTGCCAGCAGCGTGACTAGCGGGAGGGCCCCAGATACGCAGTATTTT. The whole variable domain, filled in from reference TRBV9 and TRBJ2-3, reads DSGVTQTPKHLITATGQRVTLRCSPRSGDLSVYWYQQSLDQGLQFLIQYYNGEERAKGNILERFSAQQFPDLHSELNLSSLELGDSALYFCASSVTSGRAPDTQYFGPGTRLTVL.

Notes on this clone: Germline and junction disagree at one end, which may indicate a read error. The V gene is TRBV7-7, the J gene TRBJ2-5; D may be TRBD2 (5 bases). The CDR3 covers 13 residues. CDR1 is SSHAT and CDR2 is FNYEAQ in the germline V gene (reference sequence). The CDR3 sequence: CASSLAQKETQYF. In DNA form, the CDR3 reads TGTGCTAGCAGCTTAGCGCAGAAAGAGACCCAGTACTTC.

The V and J genes are TRBV27 and TRBJ2-6; TRBD1 matches at 8 bases. The CDR3 contains 20 residues. Per germline, CDR1 MNHEY and CDR2 SMNVEV (reference sequence). The trim removed 0 bases at V and 0 bases at J, leaving 10 bases unmatched. CDR3 loop: CASSLSFGGQASSGANVLTF. For the CDR3, the DNA is TGTGCCAGCAGTTTATCGTTTGGGGGACAGGCAAGCTCTGGGGCCAACGTCCTGACTTTC.

This clone was seen more than once but under ten times. The chain combines TRBV28 with TRBJ1-1; no definite D call. Germline assignment: CDR1 MDHEN and CDR2 SYDVKM. The CDR3 loop spans 14 amino acids. V gave up 2 bases and J gave up 5 bases, with 12 bases separating them. The CDR3 coding sequence is TGTGCCAGCAGTTTACTCGGCGCCGGGACTGAAGCTTTCTTT. It codes for CASSLLGAGTEAFF. Together with reference TRBV28 and TRBJ1-1, the CDR3 gives the full variable domain: DVKVTQSSRYLVKRTGEKVFLECVQDMDHENMFWYRQDPGLGLRLIYFSYDVKMKEKGDIPEGYSVSREKKERFSLILESASTNQTSMYLCASSLLGAGTEAFFGQGTRLTVV.

This chain joins TRBV29-1 and TRBJ1-1, with a tentative D call TRBD1 (5 bases). V dropped 6 bases and J dropped 5 bases, with 19 bases sitting between them. Germline V gene lookup returns CDR1 SQVTM and CDR2 ANQGSEA. CDR3 length: 14 amino acids. DNA of the CDR3: TGCAGCGTATTCAGGGCCCTAAGAATGACTGAAGCTTTCTTT. It is translated as CSVFRALRMTEAFF.

V usage is TRBV18 and J usage is TRBJ2-3; D is perhaps TRBD1 (6 bases). Trimming pared 3 bases from V and 2 bases from J, leaving 9 bases between. This CDR3 contains 14 residues. From germline, CDR1 is KGHSH and CDR2 LQKENI. CDR3 nucleotides: TGTGCCAGCTCACCGGGACACCCCACAGATACGCAGTATTTT. Protein sequence: CASSPGHPTDTQYF.

The chain carries TRBV30 and TRBJ2-5; the match to TRBD2 covers 7 bases. This CDR3 has 14 amino acids. CDR1 is GTSNPN, CDR2 SVGIG, per germline (reference sequence). V dropped 0 bases and J dropped 2; count of bases not matched to a gene: 3. The CDR3 region is CAWSVRGVQETQYF. The CDR3, as DNA: TGTGCCTGGAGTGTACGGGGGGTACAAGAGACCCAGTACTTC.

A few counts support this clone. The chain uses TRBV19 and TRBJ2-7; the match to TRBD2 covers 8 bases. The CDR3 covers 14 residues. The V and J ends lost 3 bases and 3 bases, in that order; junction bases with no gene match: 4. The V gene's germline CDR1 is LNHDA and CDR2 SQIVND (reference sequence). This chain's CDR3 is CASSMLLADYEQYF. The CDR3 DNA reads TGTGCCAGTAGTATGTTACTAGCGGACTACGAGCAGTACTTC.

CDR3 bases: TGTGCCAGCAGTAGCCTCGGGGTCCCTAACAATGAGCAGTTCTTC. Translating it yields CASSSLGVPNNEQFF. This chain joins TRBV28 and TRBJ2-1, with D perhaps TRBD2 (5 bases). CDR1 and CDR2 from the germline V gene are MDHEN and SYDVKM. V lost 5 bases, J lost 5 bases, and 16 bases lay in between. The CDR3 runs 15 residues.

CDR3 sequence reads: CASSIPQGSYNEQFF. CDR3 in DNA: TGTGCCAGCAGTATACCACAGGGGTCCTACAATGAGCAGTTCTTC. J is TRBJ2-1 and V is TRBV28; 7 bases are a match to TRBD1. With 5 bases clipped from V and 1 base from J, the junction kept 5 bases outside the gene matches. From germline, CDR1 is MDHEN and CDR2 SYDVKM. CDR3 length: 15 residues. The full variable domain, with the rest looked up from reference TRBV28 and TRBJ2-1, is DVKVTQSSRYLVKRTGEKVFLECVQDMDHENMFWYRQDPGLGLRLIYFSYDVKMKEKGDIPEGYSVSREKKERFSLILESASTNQTSMYLCASSIPQGSYNEQFFGPGTRLTVL.

The CDR3 region has the DNA TGTGCCAGCAGCACCCGGACAGGCGAGCAGTACTTC. This encodes CASSTRTGEQYF. The J gene is TRBJ2-7, the V gene TRBV7-6; 7 bases match TRBD1. Germline CDR1 is SGHVS and CDR2 is FNYEAQ. CDR3 length: 12 amino acids. The V and J ends lost 5 bases and 6 bases, in that order; junction bases with no gene match: 4.

The CDR3 sequence: CAWSVTGGGNEQFF. The CDR3 DNA follows: TGTGCCTGGAGTGTTACCGGGGGGGGCAATGAGCAGTTCTTC. The genes are TRBV30 and TRBJ2-1, with 8 positions matching TRBD2. CDR3 length equals 14 residues. Germline CDR1 GTSNPN, CDR2 SVGIG (reference sequence). With 0 bases clipped from V and 6 bases from J, the junction kept 4 bases outside the gene matches.

The gene calls are TRBV5-4 and TRBJ1-4, with D tentatively TRBD1 (6 bases). Per the germline V gene, CDR1 is SGHNT and CDR2 is YYREEE (reference sequence). This CDR3 region has 15 residues. V shed 4 bases and J shed 0 bases, with 10 bases lying between them. Here the CDR3 DNA reads TGTGCCAGCAGCATGGACAGAGCAACTAATGAAAAACTGTTTTTT. It encodes CASSMDRATNEKLFF.